This T cell receptor beta chain was captured by sequencing in a study of blood T cell repertoires in COVID-19. Study-level information: Specimens from acute and convalescent COVID-19 originated in the United States, Italy and Spain. In each case, the material was cDNA or gDNA derived from T cells, B-cell-depleted T cells, or PBMCs.

With 2 bases removed from V and 5 bases from J, the gap between germline ends came to 6 bases. Germline V gene sequence: CDR1 GTSNPN, CDR2 SVGIG (reference sequence). The CDR3 length is 12 residues. Under the authors' procedure: Amplified reference gene primers provided the basis for estimating nucleated cell counts. Data came from immunoSEQ multiplex PCR; TCRdb stores just in-frame clones and leaves some out. That table is the source of V, J and clone size, and D and trimming were worked out from the DNA. This repertoire shows about 70,000 clones, about nine tenths found once; its top ten account for roughly a tenth.

This rearrangement joins TRBV30 to TRBJ1-4; D possibly corresponds to TRBD1 (6 bases). The material sequenced was peripheral blood. The TCR sequence derives from a woman aged 18-30 years with acute or convalescent COVID-19. The CDR3 sequence is CAWSTGNEKLFF. DNA for the CDR3: TGTGCCTGGAGTACAGGGAATGAAAAACTGTTTTTT.